This TCR beta chain appears in the sequencing data of a study of T cell repertoires in cytomegalovirus infection. Study overall: Both CMV infection and a matching HLA type were indicated by public TCR beta signatures. Study-level points and caveats: Carriers of CMV and the relevant HLA type were discriminated by public TCR beta frequency. HLA-C-restricted, CMV-specific TCR beta clonotypes were dominant ex vivo.

The V gene end was trimmed by 3 bases and the J gene end by 0 bases; junction bases not matched to a gene: 1. Per germline, CDR1 SGHVT and CDR2 SQSDAQ. This CDR3 contains 15 residues. TCRdb ran MiXCR on the reads and lists one entry per CDR3 protein. The sample lists 200,000 or so distinct CDR3 sequences; roughly a fifth were seen once. This clonotype was detected only a few times. Its antigen remains unidentified. The rearrangement uses TRBV7-4 and TRBJ2-1, with 8 bases fitting TRBD2. Sequencing was carried out using PBMCs. The source is a human donor in good health (CMV status not recorded). Some clones in this sample may be carry-over from other donors' samples. The CDR3 is CASSFLAGSYNEQFF. CDR3 in DNA: TGTGCCAGCAGCTTTCTAGCGGGCTCCTACAATGAGCAGTTCTTC. Looking up the rest from reference TRBV7-4 and TRBJ2-1 gives the full variable domain: GAGVSQSPRYKVAKRGRDVALRCDSISGHVTLYWYRQTLGQGSEVLTYSQSDAQRDKSGRPSGRFSAERPERSVSTLKIQRTEQGDSAVYLCASSFLAGSYNEQFFGPGTRLTVL.